This TCR beta chain was sequenced during a study of blood T cells in healthy people across ages (dated by TCRdb to the mid-2010s). At the level of the whole study: Template switching captured roughly one uniquely barcoded TCR beta cDNA molecule per two T cells in model experiments. The study measured age-related changes in TCR beta repertoire diversity using deep sequencing normalized with unique cDNA molecular identifiers. Four age groups were formed from the donors: young (average approximately 15 years), middle-aged (roughly 38), aged (under 70) and long-lived (more than 75). For two donors (one aged 18 to 29 and one aged 80 or older), the study analyzed two additional independent replicas of 1 million unique cDNA reads from the same blood draw. Donors of different ages were randomly distributed across sequencing lanes to avoid experimental bias.

Donors were a few dozen systemically healthy Caucasian individuals from Russia aged roughly 6 to 90 years. Approximately 10 milliliters of peripheral blood were collected from each donor into EDTA-treated Vacutainer tubes. PBMCs were isolated by Ficoll-Paque density-gradient centrifugation, with at least 7 million obtained per sample. Total RNA, at least 5.5 micrograms per sample, was extracted from PBMCs with Trizol reagent. The percentages of naive CD45RAhigh/CD27high T cells were determined by flow cytometry on a PBMC aliquot from every donor. Findings and caveats that apply to the study as a whole: Observed TCR beta diversity correlated strongly with the percentage of naive T cells measured by flow cytometry. Observed TCR beta diversity per million T cells fell roughly linearly with age, and a significant reduction was already apparent by age approximately 40. The CMV infection status of donors was not known, potentially confounding age-related changes in expanded clonotypes. Estimates of total diversity from one million sequenced T cells were regarded as lower bounds and underestimates. Compared with the aged group, the long-lived group had more naive CD4+ T cells, fewer expanded clones and increased TCR diversity, a pattern suggesting age selection. Bulk unsorted PBMC profiling prevented conclusive comparison of naive and antigen-experienced compartments.

The library was generated by 5' RACE. The instrument was an Illumina HiSeq 2500. A second roughly 7 to 11 cycle PCR used a sample-barcoded 5' primer and a J-beta primer mix. A template-switch 5' adaptor carrying 12 random nucleotides introduced a unique molecular identifier onto each TCR beta cDNA molecule. Each sample yielded at least 2.5 million CDR3-containing paired-end reads. The Mint cDNA synthesis kit, primed by a TRBC-specific oligonucleotide, was used to synthesize first-strand cDNA from all RNA. All cDNA was treated with uracil-DNA glycosylase and then went through a first 18-cycle PCR with the universal primers M1SS and BC2_uni_R. In the original analysis: Each sample was normalized by randomly selecting 1 million high-quality reads, each carrying a distinct molecular identifier. Reads with shared molecular identifiers were discarded instead of being binned into consensus sequences. CDR3 identification, clonotype clustering and error correction used MiTCR with a Q25 quality threshold and the strictest error-elimination algorithm. Lower-bound total TCR beta diversity was estimated with a nonparametric unseen species model using Euler transformation. TCRdb passed the public sequencing reads through fastp at Q25 and MiXCR, retaining productive beta sequences. Every entry covers one CDR3 protein and lists the most common genes and DNA from its rows. V and J calls and clone size were set by TCRdb, not the authors. This sample gives hundreds of thousands of distinct CDR3 sequences in total; under 70% of them show up just once. Of the sample, approximately 40% falls within the top ten clones.

The CDR3 runs 15 residues from the cysteine to the phenylalanine. The entry retains the CDR3 DNA only, 45 bases that are in frame from base 1. A word on this clonotype: Its recognized antigen is unknown. Compared with germline, one end of the junction differs, possibly owing to a read error.

The TCR comes from a man in his sixties in good health. Sequencing was carried out using blood. Here the chain combines TRBV12-3 or TRBV12-4 and TRBJ2-7; TRBD1 is possibly the D segment (5 matching bases). The bases read TGTGCCAGCAGTTTCGGCAGGGTCAGATCCTACAAGCAGTACTTC. Its protein is CASSFGRVRSYKQYF.